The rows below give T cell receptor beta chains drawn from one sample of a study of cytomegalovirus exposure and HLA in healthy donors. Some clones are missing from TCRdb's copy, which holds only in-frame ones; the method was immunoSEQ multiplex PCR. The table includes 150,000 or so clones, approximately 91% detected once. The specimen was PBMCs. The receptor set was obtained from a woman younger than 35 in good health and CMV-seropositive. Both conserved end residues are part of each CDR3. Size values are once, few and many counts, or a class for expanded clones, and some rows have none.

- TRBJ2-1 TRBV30 CAWSRGPGGNEQFF
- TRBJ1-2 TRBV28 CASSLGPTSGYGYTF
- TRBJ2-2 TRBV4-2 CASSQELAGAIGELFF
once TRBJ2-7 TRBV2 CASSGRFTYEQYF
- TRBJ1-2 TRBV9 CASSVGPTYGYTF
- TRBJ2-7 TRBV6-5 CASSYSPDRGSEQYF
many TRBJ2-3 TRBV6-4 CASSRTSGTDTQYF
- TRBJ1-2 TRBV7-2 CASSLPGGSYGYTF
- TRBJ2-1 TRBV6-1 CASIIDSGSYEQFF
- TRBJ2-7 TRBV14 CASSQDWGDEQYF
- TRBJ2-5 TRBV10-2 CASSVRETQYF
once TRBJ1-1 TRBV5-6 CASNQDRGTAFGNTEAFF
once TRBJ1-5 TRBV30 CAWSGRGSNQPQHF
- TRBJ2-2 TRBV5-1 CASSRTGYTGELFF
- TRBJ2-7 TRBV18 CASSSDSSEQYF
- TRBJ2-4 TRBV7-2 CASSYRQVNIQYF
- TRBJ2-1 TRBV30 CAHRLAGGEQFF
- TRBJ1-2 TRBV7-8 CASSLRRTDYGYTF
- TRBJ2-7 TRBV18 CASSPKAGGEYEQYF
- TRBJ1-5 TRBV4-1 CASSQGVGQGVGQPQHF
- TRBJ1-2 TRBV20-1 CSAPDYGYTF
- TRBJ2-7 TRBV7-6 CASSLDGQGVREQYF
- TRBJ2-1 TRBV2 CASRAASVTSYNEQFF
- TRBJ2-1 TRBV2 CASSELAGGQYNEQFF
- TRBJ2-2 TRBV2 CASSTLVTGELFF
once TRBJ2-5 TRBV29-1 CSVDPTGLGETQYF
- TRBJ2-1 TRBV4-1 CASSQGDSGLSYNEQFF
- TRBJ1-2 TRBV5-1 CASSLAGGRDYGYTF
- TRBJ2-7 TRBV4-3 CASSQDYLAFYEQYF
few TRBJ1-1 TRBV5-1 CASSHGSMNTEAFF
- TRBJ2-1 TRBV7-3 CASSLGREGLPEQFF
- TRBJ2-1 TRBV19 CASINNVGGRSSYNEQFF